The sequence of this T cell receptor beta chain was determined in a study of blood T cell repertoires in COVID-19. Overall study context: Both acute and convalescent COVID-19 samples were obtained from the United States, Italy and Spain. PBMCs, B-cell-depleted T cells, or T cells were the source of the cDNA or gDNA that made up the material.

This clone occurred once. V shed 5 bases, J shed 6 bases, and the junction held 4 bases outside the gene matches. Germline V gene sequence: CDR1 MNHEY, CDR2 SMNVEV (reference sequence). The CDR3 spans 14 residues. In the original analysis: Estimation of nucleated cell counts was performed using reference gene primer amplification. Here immunoSEQ multiplex PCR was the method, and the copy in TCRdb shows in-frame clones only, minus some. V, J and clone size are those of that table, while D and trimming were read from the DNA. The table shows some 120,000 clones, with about 85% occurring only once. The chain recombines TRBV27 with TRBJ2-2, with TRBD2 matching over 9 bases. This TCR derives from an elderly man with active or convalescent COVID-19. The specimen sequenced was peripheral blood. The CDR3: CASSTRLAAGELFF. Here the CDR3 DNA reads TGTGCCAGCAGTACTCGACTAGCGGCCGGGGAGCTGTTTTTT.